Below, 29 T cell receptor beta chains from the same sample are listed, as sequenced in a study of T cell clonality in common variable immunodeficiency. TCRdb's copy holds only in-frame clones and misses some; the assay was immunoSEQ multiplex PCR. This sample comprises about 43,000 clones, none seen once only. The sample comprised peripheral blood mononuclear cells. These receptor sequences come from a person between 18 and 69 years old in good health.

This clone came up a few times. The read terminates 3 residues ahead of where the CDR3 ends, so the germline J gene completes it. The chain carries TRBV27 and TRBJ2-7, with D tentatively TRBD1 (6 bases). Per germline, CDR1 MNHEY and CDR2 SMNVEV (reference sequence). This CDR3 has 13 amino acids. V lost 6 bases, J lost 1 base, and 10 bases lay in between. The CDR3 bases that were read are TGTGCCAGCAGACCCACAGGGTCCTACGAG. Amino acids: CASRPTGSYE. The CDR3 as a whole reads CASRPTGSYEQYF.

This clone was recorded many times. The read comes to an end 3 residues before the CDR3 does, leaving the germline J gene to fill in the end. V is TRBV2 and J is TRBJ2-3; D might be TRBD2 (5 bases). This CDR3 comprises 14 residues. Germline V gene sequence: CDR1 SNHLY, CDR2 FYNNEI. V was clipped by 6 bases and J by 2 bases, with 12 bases between them. The CDR3 bases that were read are TGTGCCAGCAGAGTAAGCGGCCCCACAGATACG. Translated, it gives CASRVSGPTDT. The whole CDR3 sequence is CASRVSGPTDTQYF.

This clone showed up many times. The sequence runs out 3 residues before the end of the CDR3; the remainder is reconstructed from the germline J gene. The rearrangement joins TRBV5-5 to TRBJ1-3, with 7 nucleotides matching TRBD1. There are 14 residues in the CDR3. J was trimmed by 5 bases and V by 4 bases; bases with no gene match: 6. CDR1 SGHKS and CDR2 YYEKEE come from the germline V gene (reference sequence). The part of the CDR3 DNA that was read is TGTGCCAGCAGCACCAGGGACAGCAGAAACACC. It yields the protein CASSTRDSRNT. The whole CDR3 sequence is CASSTRDSRNTIYF.

This clone occurred many times. The CDR3 end falls 3 residues outside the read, so it is completed with the germline J gene. This rearrangement joins TRBV6-2 or TRBV6-3 to TRBJ1-2, with D perhaps TRBD1 (5 bases). CDR3 size: 13 residues. Germline V gene sequence: CDR1 MNHEY, CDR2 SVGEGT. V gave up 6 bases and J gave up 2 bases, with 10 bases separating them. The sequenced part of the CDR3 DNA is TGTGCCAGCAGCCGACAGAAGAACTATGGC. It is translated as CASSRQKNYG. The full CDR3 protein reads CASSRQKNYGYTF.

This clone appeared many times. The CDR3 goes on 3 residues after the read ends, and that part is filled in from the germline J gene. This sequence joins TRBV30 and TRBJ1-2; D is possibly TRBD1 (5 bases). The CDR3 runs 10 residues. Looked up from germline, CDR1 is GTSNPN and CDR2 is SVGIG (reference sequence). CDR3 amino acids: CAWWRGSYTF. The DNA read from the CDR3 is TGTGCCTGGTGGAGGGGATCC.

The sample holds many counts of this clone. The CDR3 goes on 3 residues after the read ends, and that part is filled in from the germline J gene. This chain joins TRBV5-6 and TRBJ2-2; D possibly corresponds to TRBD2 (6 bases). The CDR3 is 15 residues long. V lost 5 bases, J lost 5 bases, and 16 bases lay in between. Germline lookup yields CDR1 SGHDT and CDR2 YYEEEE. The CDR3 region is CASRRTPGGTGELFF. The sequenced part of the CDR3 DNA is TGTGCCAGCAGAAGAACGCCAGGAGGGACCGGGGAG.

This clone was observed many times. The read terminates 3 residues before the CDR3 end, so the remaining end is supplied by the germline J gene. The rearrangement joins TRBV19 to TRBJ2-1; the D gene is possibly TRBD1 (7 bases). The ends were cut back, 0 bases at V and 8 bases at J, with 11 bases in the middle. The CDR3 is 14 residues long. CDR1 is LNHDA, CDR2 SQIVND, per germline (reference sequence). CDR3 amino acids: CASSIDQGGDEQFF. The CDR3 DNA, read in part, is TGTGCCAGTAGTATAGATCAGGGGGGAGATGAG.

Many counts were recorded for this clone. The read ends 3 residues before the CDR3 terminus; that terminus is restored from the germline J gene. The chain joins TRBV4-1 to TRBJ2-7; D is undetermined. Trimming pared 1 base from V and 0 bases from J, leaving 10 bases between. The CDR3 is made up of 15 amino acids. Per the germline V gene, CDR1 is MGHRA and CDR2 is YSYEKL. The CDR3 DNA, read in part, is TGCGCCAGCAGCCAAGGCGGAAGCCCCTCCTACGAG. This encodes CASSQGGSPSYE. The entire CDR3 protein is CASSQGGSPSYEQYF.

This clone was observed many times. The CDR3 is cut off 3 residues early in the read; its end comes from the germline J gene. The chain employs TRBV19 and TRBJ2-4; 7 bases are shared with TRBD2. The CDR3 sequence is 14 residues long. The ends lost 4 bases at V and 6 bases at J; junction bases unmatched: 6. CDR1 is LNHDA, CDR2 SQIVND, per germline (reference sequence). Partial CDR3 DNA: TGTGCCAGTAGTACCGGAGCGGGGCCAAACATT. Translation: CASSTGAGPNI. The whole CDR3 sequence is CASSTGAGPNIQYF.

This clone has ten or more counts. The junction differs from germline at one of its ends, possibly a read error. CDR3 protein: CASRQDIQVNSPLHF. The covered CDR3 bases are TGTGCCAGCAGACAAGATATACAGGTGAATTCACCC. The V gene is TRBV4-2, the J gene TRBJ1-6; tentatively, D is TRBD1 (5 bases). The CDR3 extends 3 residues past the end of the read, so its final part is completed from the germline J gene. The CDR3 length is 15 residues. Looked up from germline, CDR1 is LGHNA and CDR2 is YNFKEQ.

This clone occurred many times. The read falls 3 residues short of the CDR3 end, and the missing part is taken from the germline J gene. This chain joins TRBV4-1 and TRBJ2-6; perhaps TRBD1 as D (5 bases). The CDR3 extends over 16 amino acids. Germline CDR1 reads MGHRA; CDR2 reads YSYEKL. Trimming pared 1 base from V and 2 bases from J, leaving 9 bases between. Incomplete CDR3 DNA: TGCGCCAGCAGCCAAGTATTAGGGGCTGGGGCCAACGTC. Protein sequence: CASSQVLGAGANV. The CDR3 in full is CASSQVLGAGANVLTF.

This clone was seen repeatedly, ten times or more. Sequencing ends 3 residues short of the CDR3 end; the germline J gene provides the rest. The chain has TRBV30 and TRBJ2-5; 9 nucleotides align to TRBD2. V was clipped by 5 bases and J by 5 bases; unmatched bases: 6. In germline, CDR1 is GTSNPN, CDR2 SVGIG (reference sequence). There are 13 residues in the CDR3. CDR3 DNA (partial): TGTGCCTGGGCGGGGGGGGCGTGGGAGACC. Its protein is CAWAGGAWET. The entire CDR3 is CAWAGGAWETQYF. The full variable domain, its missing parts supplied by reference TRBV30 and TRBJ2-5, is SQTIHQWPATLVQPVGSPLSLECTVEGTSNPNLYWYRQAAGRGLQLLFYSVGIGQISSEVPQNLSASRPQDRQFILSSKKLLLSDSGFYLCAWAGGAWETQYFGPGTRLLVL.

This clone was observed many times. With the read ending 3 residues before the CDR3 end, the germline J gene is used to fill in that end. The chain couples TRBV4-2 to TRBJ1-6; possibly TRBD1 for D (5 bases). The CDR3 has 15 residues. Germline V CDR1 and CDR2: LGHNA, YNFKEQ. The V end was cut by 0 bases, the J end by 5 bases, with 8 bases between. The CDR3 is CASSQEGGDNSPLHF. The covered CDR3 bases are TGTGCCAGCAGCCAAGAGGGAGGGGATAATTCACCC.

This clone has at least ten counts. With the read ending 3 residues before the CDR3 end, the germline J gene is used to fill in that end. The V and J genes are TRBV10-3 and TRBJ1-2; possible D gene TRBD1, 6 bases. Germline CDR1 reads ENHRY; CDR2 reads SYGVKD. The germline V and J ends were trimmed by 5 bases and 6 bases, with 10 bases remaining between them. The CDR3 consists of 12 residues. The CDR3 DNA, read in part, is TGTGCCATCAGTAACCAGGGGAATGGC. It translates to CAISNQGNG. The complete CDR3 protein is CAISNQGNGYTF.

In its sample, this clone was seen many times. Read coverage stops 3 residues before the CDR3 terminus; the germline J gene supplies the remainder. V is TRBV30 and J is TRBJ2-1; 12 positions match TRBD2. This CDR3 has 14 amino acids. Trimming at V came to 3 bases and at J to 7 bases, leaving 4 bases not matched to a gene. Germline values: CDR1 GTSNPN, CDR2 SVGIG (reference sequence). CDR3 DNA, as far as it was read: TGTGCCTGGAGGACTAGCGGGGGATCAAATGAG. Its protein is CAWRTSGGSNE. The whole CDR3 reads CAWRTSGGSNEQFF.

This clone was recorded at least ten times. The missing CDR3 end, 3 residues past where the read stops, is filled in from the germline J gene. The chain is built from TRBV7-2 and TRBJ2-2, with 7 bases that match TRBD2. With V trimmed by 2 bases and J by 1 base, 1 base remained unmatched. This CDR3 contains 15 residues. Per the germline V gene, CDR1 is SGHTA and CDR2 is FQGNSA. The covered CDR3 bases are TGTGCCAGCAGCTTAAAGCGGGGGAACACCGGGGAG. Its protein is CASSLKRGNTGE. The CDR3 as a whole reads CASSLKRGNTGELFF.

This clone was picked up many times. The DNA ends 3 residues before the CDR3 does, and the rest of the CDR3 is filled in from the germline J gene. The rearrangement joins TRBV5-4 to TRBJ2-5; 7 nucleotides line up with TRBD1. The germline V gene encodes CDR1 SGHNT and CDR2 YYREEE (reference sequence). This CDR3 spans 15 amino acids. V dropped 3 bases and J dropped 4; count of bases not matched to a gene: 9. The part of the CDR3 DNA that was read is TGTGCCAGCAGCTCCGGAACAGGGGTGCGAGAGACC. Its protein product is CASSSGTGVRET. The entire CDR3 sequence reads CASSSGTGVRETQYF.

This clone occurred many times. The read stops 3 residues short of the end of the CDR3; the missing end is completed from the germline J gene. The rearrangement uses TRBV7-8 and TRBJ2-1, with D perhaps matching TRBD2 (6 bases). The ends were cut back, 3 bases at V and 9 bases at J, with 12 bases in the middle. Germline assignment: CDR1 SGHVS and CDR2 FQNEAQ. The CDR3 spans 13 residues. This CDR3 is CASSFRTGLEQFF. The CDR3 DNA, read in part, is TGTGCCAGCAGCTTCCGGACGGGACTTGAG.

This clone was seen more than once but under ten times. The CDR3 goes on 3 residues after the read ends, and that part is filled in from the germline J gene. This chain uses TRBV6-2 or TRBV6-3 with TRBJ1-2; D is uncertain. CDR3 size: 12 residues. With 7 bases removed from V and 7 bases from J, the gap between germline ends came to 13 bases. Per the germline V gene, CDR1 is MNHEY and CDR2 is SVGEGT. The CDR3: CASKAGLGGYTF. The sequenced part of the CDR3 DNA is TGTGCCAGCAAGGCAGGCCTCGGTGGC.

In its sample, this clone was seen many times. The read ends 3 residues before the CDR3 terminus; that terminus is restored from the germline J gene. The chain is built from TRBV6-2 or TRBV6-3 and TRBJ1-2, with D unclear. Deletions cut 5 bases from V and 2 bases from J, with 15 bases between. The germline V gene has CDR1 MNHEY and CDR2 SVGEGT. The CDR3 is 15 residues long. CDR3 DNA (partial): TGTGCCAGCAGTCCCCATGGGCGCGGGAACTATGGC. It yields the protein CASSPHGRGNYG. The entire CDR3 is CASSPHGRGNYGYTF.

At least ten counts were recorded for this clone. With the read ending 3 residues before the CDR3 end, the germline J gene is used to fill in that end. The chain couples TRBV7-3 to TRBJ2-3; no clear D gene. Germline assignment: CDR1 SGHTA and CDR2 FQGTGA. V lost 1 base and J lost 4, with 6 bases in between. The CDR3 spans 13 residues. The chain's CDR3 is CASSLIAPDTQYF. The part of the CDR3 DNA that was read is TGTGCCAGCAGCTTAATAGCTCCAGATACG.

This clone has a count of ten or more. The CDR3 end is not reached by the read, which stops 3 residues before it; the germline J gene fills it in. The gene calls are TRBV5-4 and TRBJ1-2; TRBD1 is a possible D gene (6 bases). CDR1 is SGHNT and CDR2 is YYREEE in the germline V gene (reference sequence). The V gene lost 5 bases and the J gene lost 4 bases, with 15 bases spanning the gap. The CDR3 is 14 residues long. CDR3 loop: CASSPQGTLYGYTF. The CDR3 bases that were read are TGTGCCAGCAGTCCACAGGGAACCCTCTATGGC.

In its sample, this clone was seen many times. Read sequence stops 3 residues before the CDR3 end, and the germline J gene provides the missing end. The chain uses TRBV19 and TRBJ2-5, with 7 positions matching TRBD1. This CDR3 region has 14 residues. Germline assignment: CDR1 LNHDA and CDR2 SQIVND (reference sequence). After removal of 3 bases from V and 5 bases from J, the junction contained 6 bases not matched to a gene. The sequenced part of the CDR3 DNA is TGTGCCAGTAGTATCCAACAGGGGATGGAGACC. This translates into CASSIQQGMET. The entire CDR3 reads CASSIQQGMETQYF.

Comment on this clone: The read terminates 3 residues before the CDR3 end, so the remaining end is supplied by the germline J gene. The chain employs TRBV20-1 and TRBJ2-1; no firm D call. The CDR3 loop spans 14 amino acids. The germline V gene encodes CDR1 DFQATT and CDR2 SNEGSKA (reference sequence). Trimming pared 3 bases from V and 2 bases from J, leaving 11 bases between. The sequenced part of the CDR3 DNA is TGCAGTGCTAGCGGGTTCGCCGCCTACAATGAG. This sequence encodes CSASGFAAYNE. The complete CDR3 protein is CSASGFAAYNEQFF.

This clone was detected many times. The sequence runs out 3 residues before the end of the CDR3; the remainder is reconstructed from the germline J gene. This rearrangement joins TRBV7-3 to TRBJ2-1, with 7 bases aligning to TRBD1. Looked up from germline, CDR1 is SGHTA and CDR2 is FQGTGA. This CDR3 comprises 14 residues. Losses at the gene ends were 5 bases for V and 9 bases for J; bases not matched to a gene: 10. CDR3 bases read: TGTGCCAGCAGCCTCGGACAGGCTGGTACTGAG. Amino acid sequence: CASSLGQAGTE. The full-length CDR3 reads as CASSLGQAGTEQFF.

This clone was found many times. The CDR3 extends 3 residues past the end of the read, so its final part is completed from the germline J gene. The rearrangement links TRBV9 to TRBJ2-5, with a possible D match to TRBD2 (6 bases). V lost 0 bases and J lost 2, with 11 bases in between. The length of the CDR3 is 15 residues. In germline, CDR1 is SGDLS, CDR2 YYNGEE. The CDR3 bases that were read are TGTGCCAGCAGCGTAGGGAGCGGGCTACAAGAGACC. The encoded protein is CASSVGSGLQET. The complete CDR3 sequence is CASSVGSGLQETQYF.

In this sample, this clone turned up many times. Sequencing ends 3 residues short of the CDR3 end; the germline J gene provides the rest. This chain uses TRBV20-1 with TRBJ1-6; possibly TRBD1 for D (6 bases). V lost 2 bases, J lost 9 bases, and 17 bases lay in between. The CDR3 is made up of 15 amino acids. Per the germline V gene, CDR1 is DFQATT and CDR2 is SNEGSKA (reference sequence). The sequenced CDR3 bases are TGCAGTGCTAGAAGACGACAGGAGCTAGGTTCACCC. Protein product: CSARRRQELGSP. The whole CDR3 region reads CSARRRQELGSPLHF.

This clone was detected many times. The DNA ends 3 residues before the CDR3 does, and the rest of the CDR3 is filled in from the germline J gene. This chain joins TRBV6-2 or TRBV6-3 and TRBJ1-5; D remains unclear. Germline V CDR1 and CDR2: MNHEY, SVGEGT. Trimming took 2 bases from V and 5 from J, leaving 7 bases between them. This CDR3 is 13 amino acids long. The CDR3 loop is CASSYDIDQPQHF. Incomplete CDR3 DNA: TGTGCCAGCAGTTACGACATCGATCAGCCC.

This clone occurred many times. The CDR3 goes on 3 residues after the read ends, and that part is filled in from the germline J gene. V is TRBV12-3 or TRBV12-4 and J is TRBJ1-5; unclear D gene. The CDR3 sequence is 15 residues long. V lost 2 bases and J lost 2, with 10 bases in between. The DNA read from the CDR3 is TGTGCCAGCAGTTTAAAGGGCATAGGCAATCAGCCC. It translates to CASSLKGIGNQP. The complete CDR3 protein is CASSLKGIGNQPQHF.